This T cell receptor (beta chain) was sequenced in a study of T cell responses to AZD1222 COVID-19 vaccine. General observations from the study: It should be noted that donors were predominantly white British and more often female, and clonal diversity was possibly underestimated. Only six AZD1222 recipients tested seropositive at baseline.

Sequencing used immunoSEQ multiplex PCR; TCRdb keeps in-frame clones, though not all of them. The repertoire includes fewer than 120,000 clones, about 87% of them detected once, and 15% sits in the top ten. This clone was recorded only once. Its specificity is unknown. The CDR3 is 15 amino acids. Germline V CDR1 and CDR2: KGHSH, LQKENI. V was cut by 6 bases and J by 0 bases, with 11 bases left in between. J is TRBJ1-4 and V is TRBV18; D is uncertain. The starting material was peripheral blood, obtained 28 days after the second AZD1222 dose. The source is an adult who received the AZD1222 COVID-19 vaccine. In nucleotides, the CDR3 is TGTGCCAGCTCCCCGGCCCCAACAACTAATGAAAAACTGTTTTTT. It translates to CASSPAPTTNEKLFF.